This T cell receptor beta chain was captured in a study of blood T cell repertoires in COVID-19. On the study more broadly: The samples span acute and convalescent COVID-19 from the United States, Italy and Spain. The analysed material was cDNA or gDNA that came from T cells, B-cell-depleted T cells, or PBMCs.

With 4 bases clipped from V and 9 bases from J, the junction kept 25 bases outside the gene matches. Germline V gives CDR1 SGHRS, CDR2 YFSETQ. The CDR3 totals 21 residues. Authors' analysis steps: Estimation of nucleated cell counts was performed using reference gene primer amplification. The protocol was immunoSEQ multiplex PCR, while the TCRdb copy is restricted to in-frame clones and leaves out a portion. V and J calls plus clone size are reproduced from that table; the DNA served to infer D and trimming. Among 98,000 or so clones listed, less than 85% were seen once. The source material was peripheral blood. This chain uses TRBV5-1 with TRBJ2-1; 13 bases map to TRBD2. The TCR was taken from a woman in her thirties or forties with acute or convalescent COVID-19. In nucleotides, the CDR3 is TGCGCCAGCAGCCACCCGAGGGACACACCACAACTAGCGGGGGGGCTTGCTGAGCAGTTCTTC. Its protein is CASSHPRDTPQLAGGLAEQFF.